This TCR beta chain was observed in a study of T cell responses to AZD1222 COVID-19 vaccine. The assay was immunoSEQ multiplex PCR, and TCRdb's table has in-frame clones only and misses some. Found here are roughly 130,000 clones, over 75% of them singletons; the top ten hold roughly 1.6%. A remark on this clone: The antigen is undetermined.

Broader study findings: The reported proportion of spike-specific TCRs targeting unmutated variant regions was nearly half. Two doses of AZD1222 preceded a rise in Spike-specific TCR breadth and depth. Sampled repertoires all dated from after the peak T cell response.

The receptor was isolated from an adult in good health. The sequences come from peripheral blood, collected on day 0 of AZD1222 vaccination.

CDR3 residues: CASSEDRYNSPLHF. CDR3 coding DNA: TGTGCCAGCAGTGAAGATCGGTATAATTCACCCCTCCACTTT. This sequence joins TRBV6-1 and TRBJ1-6; D is unclear. Germline CDR1 is MNHNS and CDR2 is SASEGT. The CDR3 runs to 14 residues. Trimming removed 1 base at V and 4 bases at J, with 5 bases between.